The next 14 T cell receptor beta chains were all read from a single sample in a study of T cell repertoires in cytomegalovirus infection. TCRdb ran MiXCR on the reads and lists one entry per CDR3 protein. The sample has a few hundred thousand distinct CDR3 sequences; under 25% are singletons. Antigens of these TCRs are unknown. The sequences come from cultured PBMCs, collected from culture after CMV antigen stimulation. Receptor source: a human donor in good health (CMV status not recorded). Some clones in this sample may be carry-over from other donors' samples.

The J gene is TRBJ1-6, the V gene TRBV4-2; no clear D gene. The CDR3 sequence is 15 residues long. CDR1 is LGHNA and CDR2 is YNFKEQ in the germline V gene. V was clipped by 1 base and J by 6 bases, with 10 bases between them. The CDR3: CASSQGLEINSPLHF. The CDR3 DNA reads as TGTGCCAGCAGCCAAGGTTTGGAAATTAATTCACCCCTCCACTTT.

The chain has TRBV19 and TRBJ2-1; 11 positions agree with TRBD2. From germline, CDR1 is LNHDA and CDR2 SQIVND (reference sequence). V shed 5 bases and J 8 bases; nucleotides not matched to a gene: 5. The CDR3 loop spans 14 amino acids. The CDR3 loop is CASSPMGLADEQFF. The CDR3 DNA sequence: TGTGCCAGTAGTCCTATGGGACTAGCGGATGAGCAGTTCTTC.

The chain employs TRBV4-1 and TRBJ2-7; 10 bases are a match to TRBD1. Germline V gene lookup returns CDR1 MGHRA and CDR2 YSYEKL. CDR3 length: 15 residues. V gave up 1 base and J gave up 2 bases; unmatched junction bases: 2. CDR3 DNA: TGCGCCAGCAGCCAAGGGGGACAGGGGACCTACGAGCAGTACTTC. Its protein is CASSQGGQGTYEQYF.

This clonotype was counted ten times or more. J is TRBJ2-1 and V is TRBV6-4, with TRBD2 identical over 13 bases. V shed 5 bases and J 8 bases; nucleotides not matched to a gene: 3. In germline, CDR1 is MRHNA, CDR2 SNTAGT. There are 14 residues in the CDR3. Here the CDR3 reads CASSPGTSGDEQFF. The CDR3 DNA follows: TGTGCCAGCAGTCCCGGGACTAGCGGGGATGAGCAGTTCTTC.

The CDR3 loop reads CASNPLGWTEAFF. The CDR3 bases are TGTGCCAGTAACCCATTGGGCTGGACTGAAGCTTTCTTT. The V call is TRBV19, the J call TRBJ1-1; D unclear. CDR3 length equals 13 residues. Deletions cut 7 bases from V and 5 bases from J, with 14 bases between. Germline CDR1 is LNHDA and CDR2 is SQIVND (reference sequence).

This clonotype was recorded only once. One junction end does not reproduce the germline sequence, and a read error may be involved. The V and J genes are TRBV7-6 and TRBJ2-3; 7 positions agree with TRBD2. The CDR3 contains 16 residues. CDR1 is SGHVS, CDR2 FNYEAQ, per germline. CDR3 in amino acids: CASSVGASGPPGTHYF. The CDR3 DNA reads TGTGCCAGCAGCGTAGGGGCTAGCGGTCCCCCTGGTACGCATTATTTT.

This clonotype came up a few times. V and J are TRBV6-1 and TRBJ2-5; no definite D call. This CDR3 contains 11 residues. The V gene lost 4 bases and the J gene lost 4 bases, with 4 bases spanning the gap. CDR1 is MNHNS, CDR2 SASEGT, per germline. CDR3 DNA: TGTGCCAGCAGTGGAGCAGAGACCCAGTACTTC. Its translation: CASSGAETQYF.

V usage is TRBV20-1 and J usage is TRBJ2-3; TRBD2 agrees at 7 bases. Looked up from germline, CDR1 is DFQATT and CDR2 is SNEGSKA (reference sequence). The CDR3 runs 16 residues. The V and J ends lost 0 bases and 1 base, in that order; junction bases with no gene match: 7. CDR3 in DNA: TGCAGTGCTAGAGAGGGAGCGGGATGGGGCACAGATACGCAGTATTTT. Its translation is CSAREGAGWGTDTQYF.

The rearrangement joins TRBV6-5 to TRBJ2-2, with D tentatively TRBD2 (6 bases). The CDR3 spans 14 residues. The V end was cut by 5 bases, the J end by 6 bases, with 13 bases between. Germline V CDR1 and CDR2: MNHEY, SVGAGI. The CDR3 is CASSPGVVAGELFF. The CDR3 coding sequence is TGTGCCAGCAGTCCGGGGGTTGTCGCCGGGGAGCTGTTTTTT.

J is TRBJ1-1 and V is TRBV30, with D possibly being TRBD1 (6 bases). CDR3 size: 13 residues. Germline V lookup: CDR1 GTSNPN, CDR2 SVGIG (reference sequence). Trimming took 2 bases from V and 1 from J, leaving 8 bases between them. This CDR3 is CAWSLQGNTEAFF. The DNA for the CDR3 is TGTGCCTGGAGTTTACAGGGGAACACTGAAGCTTTCTTT.

This clonotype was seen a handful of times. The chain couples TRBV25-1 to TRBJ2-7; D remains unclear. Trimming removed 4 bases from V and 0 bases from J, with 10 bases in between. The CDR3 is 14 residues long. Germline CDR1 reads MGHDK; CDR2 reads SYGVNS. The CDR3 protein is CASSAFPSSYEQYF. CDR3 nucleotides: TGTGCCAGCAGTGCCTTCCCGAGCTCCTACGAGCAGTACTTC.

The sample holds many counts of this clonotype. The chain joins TRBV7-2 to TRBJ2-2; 11 nucleotides align to TRBD2. V was clipped by 5 bases and J by 4 bases; unmatched bases: 3. The germline V gene encodes CDR1 SGHTA and CDR2 FQGNSA. This CDR3 comprises 15 residues. DNA of the CDR3: TGTGCCAGCAGCGTTAGCGGGAGGGCCACCGGGGAGCTGTTTTTT. It translates to CASSVSGRATGELFF. The whole variable domain, filled in from reference TRBV7-2 and TRBJ2-2, reads GAGVSQSPSNKVTEKGKDVELRCDPISGHTALYWYRQSLGQGLEFLIYFQGNSAPDKSGLPSDRFSAERTGGSVSTLTIQRTQQEDSAVYLCASSVSGRATGELFFGEGSRLTVL.

The chain combines TRBV10-1 with TRBJ2-1; 10 bases map to TRBD2. V lost 5 bases and J lost 5; bases outside the gene matches: 18. CDR3 length: 19 amino acids. Looked up from germline, CDR1 is WNHNN and CDR2 is SYGVQD (reference sequence). Here the CDR3 DNA reads TGCGCCAGCAGTAGCAAAAGAACCATAGCGGGAGGTAAGGACAATGAGCAGTTCTTC. Residues: CASSSKRTIAGGKDNEQFF.

The sample holds many counts of this clonotype. The chain joins TRBV7-3 to TRBJ2-2; a weak D match, TRBD2 (5 bases). The V gene's germline CDR1 is SGHTA and CDR2 FQGTGA. Trimming took 2 bases from V and 6 from J, leaving 13 bases between them. This CDR3 region has 15 residues. For the CDR3, the DNA is TGTGCCAGCAGCTTACTATCTGGAGCGGCCGGGGAGCTGTTTTTT. Amino acid sequence: CASSLLSGAAGELFF.